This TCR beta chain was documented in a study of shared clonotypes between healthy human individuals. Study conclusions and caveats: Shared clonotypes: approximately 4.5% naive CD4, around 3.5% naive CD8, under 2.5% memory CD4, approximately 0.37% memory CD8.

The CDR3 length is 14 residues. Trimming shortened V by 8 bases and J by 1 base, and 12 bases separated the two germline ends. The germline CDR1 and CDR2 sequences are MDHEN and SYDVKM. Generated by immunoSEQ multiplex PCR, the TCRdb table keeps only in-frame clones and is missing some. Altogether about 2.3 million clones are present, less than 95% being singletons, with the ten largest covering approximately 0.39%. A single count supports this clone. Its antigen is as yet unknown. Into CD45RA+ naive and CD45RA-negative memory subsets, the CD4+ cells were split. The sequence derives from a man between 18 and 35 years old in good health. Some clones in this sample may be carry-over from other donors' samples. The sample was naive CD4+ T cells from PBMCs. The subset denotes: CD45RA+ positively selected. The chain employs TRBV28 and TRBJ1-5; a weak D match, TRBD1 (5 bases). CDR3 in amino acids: CASLSGGSNQPQHF. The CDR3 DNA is TGTGCCAGCTTAAGCGGGGGGAGCAATCAGCCCCAGCATTTT.